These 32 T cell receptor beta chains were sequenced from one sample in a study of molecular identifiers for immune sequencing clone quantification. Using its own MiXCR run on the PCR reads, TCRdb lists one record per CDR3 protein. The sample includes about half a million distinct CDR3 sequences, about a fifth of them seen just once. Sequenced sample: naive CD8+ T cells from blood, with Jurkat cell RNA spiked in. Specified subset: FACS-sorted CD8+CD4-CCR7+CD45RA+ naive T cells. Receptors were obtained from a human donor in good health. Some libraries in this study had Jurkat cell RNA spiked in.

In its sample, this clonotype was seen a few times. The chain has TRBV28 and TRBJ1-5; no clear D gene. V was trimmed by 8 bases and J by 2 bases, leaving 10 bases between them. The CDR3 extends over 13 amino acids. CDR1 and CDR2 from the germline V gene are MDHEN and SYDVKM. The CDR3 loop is CASEDAGNQPQHF. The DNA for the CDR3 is TGTGCCAGCGAAGATGCTGGCAATCAGCCCCAGCATTTT.

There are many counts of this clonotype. The CDR3 loop is CASRPDRGPPYEQYF. The CDR3 coding sequence is TGTGCCAGCCGCCCGGACAGGGGTCCTCCCTACGAGCAGTACTTC. The chain combines TRBV2 with TRBJ2-7, with 9 bases fitting TRBD1. V trimming: 8 bases; J trimming: 2 bases; junction bases outside the gene matches: 10. The CDR3 extends over 15 amino acids. Germline V gene sequence: CDR1 SNHLY, CDR2 FYNNEI.

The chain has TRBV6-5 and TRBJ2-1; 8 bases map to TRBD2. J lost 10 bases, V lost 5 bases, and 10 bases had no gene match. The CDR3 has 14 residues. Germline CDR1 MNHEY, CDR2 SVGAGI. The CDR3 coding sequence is TGTGCCAGCAGTCCCGGACTAGCAACTCGGGAGCAGTTCTTC. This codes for CASSPGLATREQFF.

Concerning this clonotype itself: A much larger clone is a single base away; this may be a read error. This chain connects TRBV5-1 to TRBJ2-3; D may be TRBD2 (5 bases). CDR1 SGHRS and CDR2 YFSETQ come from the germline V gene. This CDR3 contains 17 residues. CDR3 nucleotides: TGCGCCAGCAGATCGTGGGGAGCGGAGGAGACCACAGATGCGCAGTATTTT. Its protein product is CASRSWGAEETTDAQYF.

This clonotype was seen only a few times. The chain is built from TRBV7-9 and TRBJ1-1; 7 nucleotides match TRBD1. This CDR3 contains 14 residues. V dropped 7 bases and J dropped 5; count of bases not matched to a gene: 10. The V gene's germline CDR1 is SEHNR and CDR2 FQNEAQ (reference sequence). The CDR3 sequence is CASTPPGGLTEAFF. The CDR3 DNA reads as TGTGCCAGCACCCCCCCAGGGGGTCTAACTGAAGCTTTCTTT.

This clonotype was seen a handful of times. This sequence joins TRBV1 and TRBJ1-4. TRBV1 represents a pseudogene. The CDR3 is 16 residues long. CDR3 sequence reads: CTSSQSVRRSNEKLFF. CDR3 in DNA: TGCACCAGCAGCCAATCAGTCAGGCGATCTAATGAAAAACTGTTTTTT.

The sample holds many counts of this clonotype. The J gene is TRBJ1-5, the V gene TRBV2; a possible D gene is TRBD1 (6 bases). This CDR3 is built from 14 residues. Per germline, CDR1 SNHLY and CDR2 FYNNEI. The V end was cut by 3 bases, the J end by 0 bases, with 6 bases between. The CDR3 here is CASSDRGSNQPQHF. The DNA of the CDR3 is TGTGCCAGCAGTGACAGGGGTAGCAATCAGCCCCAGCATTTT.

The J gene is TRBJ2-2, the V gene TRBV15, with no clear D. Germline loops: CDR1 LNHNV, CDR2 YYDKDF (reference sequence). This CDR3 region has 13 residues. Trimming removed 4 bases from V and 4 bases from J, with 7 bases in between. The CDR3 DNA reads TGTGCCACCAGCACTTACCGCACCGGGGAGCTGTTTTTT. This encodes CATSTYRTGELFF.

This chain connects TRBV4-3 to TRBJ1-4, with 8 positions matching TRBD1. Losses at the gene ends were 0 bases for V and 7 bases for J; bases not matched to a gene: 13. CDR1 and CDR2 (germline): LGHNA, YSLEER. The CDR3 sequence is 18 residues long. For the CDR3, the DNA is TGCGCCAGCAGCCAAGAGTACCTGACAGGACAGGGTTTTGAAAAACTGTTTTTT. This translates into CASSQEYLTGQGFEKLFF.

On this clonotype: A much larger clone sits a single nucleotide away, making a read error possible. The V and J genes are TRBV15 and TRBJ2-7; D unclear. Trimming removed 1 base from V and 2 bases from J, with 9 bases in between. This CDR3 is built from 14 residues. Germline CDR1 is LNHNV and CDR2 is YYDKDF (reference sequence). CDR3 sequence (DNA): TGTGCCACCAGCAGAGTTGAACAGACCTACGAGCAGTACTTC. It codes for CATSRVEQTYEQYF.

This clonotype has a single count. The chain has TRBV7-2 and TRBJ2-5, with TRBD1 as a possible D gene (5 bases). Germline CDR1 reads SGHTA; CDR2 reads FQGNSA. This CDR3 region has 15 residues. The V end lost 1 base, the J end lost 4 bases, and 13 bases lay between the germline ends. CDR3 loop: CASSLGAGRPETQYF. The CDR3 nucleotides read TGTGCCAGCAGCTTAGGGGCAGGGCGGCCAGAGACCCAGTACTTC.

The CDR3 reads CSAREQHSYEQYF. Here the CDR3 DNA reads TGCAGTGCTAGAGAACAGCACTCCTACGAGCAGTACTTC. The chain employs TRBV20-1 and TRBJ2-7; no clear D gene. The CDR3 length is 13 residues. Germline V gives CDR1 DFQATT, CDR2 SNEGSKA (reference sequence). Trimming left V 0 bases short and J 0 bases short, with 6 bases between.

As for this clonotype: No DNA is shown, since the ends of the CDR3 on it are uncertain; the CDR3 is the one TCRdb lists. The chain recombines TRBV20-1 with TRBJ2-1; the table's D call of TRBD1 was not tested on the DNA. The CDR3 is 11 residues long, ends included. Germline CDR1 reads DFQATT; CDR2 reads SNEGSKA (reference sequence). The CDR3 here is CSVGGGAEQLF.

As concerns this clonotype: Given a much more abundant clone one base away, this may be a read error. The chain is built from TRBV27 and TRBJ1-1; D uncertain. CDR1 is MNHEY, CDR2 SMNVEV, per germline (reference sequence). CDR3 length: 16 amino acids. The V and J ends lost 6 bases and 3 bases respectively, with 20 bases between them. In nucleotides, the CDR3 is TGTGCCAGCAGCCAAATGACTATCCGAAGGGACACTGAAGCTTTCTTT. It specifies CASSQMTIRRDTEAFF.

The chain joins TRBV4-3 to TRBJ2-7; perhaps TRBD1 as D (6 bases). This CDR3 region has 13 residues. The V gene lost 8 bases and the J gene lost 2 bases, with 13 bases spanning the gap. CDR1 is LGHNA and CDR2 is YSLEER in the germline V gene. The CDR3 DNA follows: TGCGCCAGCGCGCCGGGACATACCTACGAGCAGTACTTC. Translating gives CASAPGHTYEQYF.

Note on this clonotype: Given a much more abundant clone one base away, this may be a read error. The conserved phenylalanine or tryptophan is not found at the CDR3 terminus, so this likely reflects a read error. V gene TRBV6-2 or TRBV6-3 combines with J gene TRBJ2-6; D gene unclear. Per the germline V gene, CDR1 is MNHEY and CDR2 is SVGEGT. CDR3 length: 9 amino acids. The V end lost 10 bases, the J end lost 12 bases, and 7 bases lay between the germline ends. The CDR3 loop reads CATGPVLTL. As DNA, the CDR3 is TGTGCCACGGGCCCCGTCCTGACTCTC.

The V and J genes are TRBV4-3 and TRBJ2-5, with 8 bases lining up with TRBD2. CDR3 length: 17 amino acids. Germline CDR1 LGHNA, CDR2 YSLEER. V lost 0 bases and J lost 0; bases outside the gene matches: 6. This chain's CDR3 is CASSQDTSGQNQETQYF. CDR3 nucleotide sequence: TGCGCCAGCAGCCAAGATACTAGCGGACAAAACCAAGAGACCCAGTACTTC.

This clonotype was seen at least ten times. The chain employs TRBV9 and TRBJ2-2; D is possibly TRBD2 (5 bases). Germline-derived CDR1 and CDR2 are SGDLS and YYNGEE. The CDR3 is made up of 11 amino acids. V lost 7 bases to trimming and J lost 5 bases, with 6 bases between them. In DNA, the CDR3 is TGTGCCAGCTCGGGAACCGGGGAGCTGTTTTTT. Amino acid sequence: CASSGTGELFF. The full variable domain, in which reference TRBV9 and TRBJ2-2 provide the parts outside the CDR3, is DSGVTQTPKHLITATGQRVTLRCSPRSGDLSVYWYQQSLDQGLQFLIQYYNGEERAKGNILERFSAQQFPDLHSELNLSSLELGDSALYFCASSGTGELFFGEGSRLTVL.

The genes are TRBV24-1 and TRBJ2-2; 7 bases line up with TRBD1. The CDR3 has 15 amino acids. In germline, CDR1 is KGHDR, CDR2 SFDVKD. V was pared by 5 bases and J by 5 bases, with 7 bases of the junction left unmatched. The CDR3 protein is CATSVGQVATGELFF. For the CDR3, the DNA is TGTGCCACCAGTGTCGGACAGGTGGCGACCGGGGAGCTGTTTTTT.

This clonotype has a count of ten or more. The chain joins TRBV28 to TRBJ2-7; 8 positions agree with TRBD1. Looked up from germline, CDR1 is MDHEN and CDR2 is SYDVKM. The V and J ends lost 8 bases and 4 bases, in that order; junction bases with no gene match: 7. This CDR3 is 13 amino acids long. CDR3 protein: CASSWTGPYEQYF. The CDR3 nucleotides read TGTGCCAGCTCTTGGACAGGGCCGTACGAGCAGTACTTC.

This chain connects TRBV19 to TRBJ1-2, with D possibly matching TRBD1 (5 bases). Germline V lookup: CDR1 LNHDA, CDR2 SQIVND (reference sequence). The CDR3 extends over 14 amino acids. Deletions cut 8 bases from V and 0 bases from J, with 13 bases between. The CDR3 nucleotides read TGTGCCAGTCTAGGACAAACCACTAACTATGGCTACACCTTC. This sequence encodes CASLGQTTNYGYTF.

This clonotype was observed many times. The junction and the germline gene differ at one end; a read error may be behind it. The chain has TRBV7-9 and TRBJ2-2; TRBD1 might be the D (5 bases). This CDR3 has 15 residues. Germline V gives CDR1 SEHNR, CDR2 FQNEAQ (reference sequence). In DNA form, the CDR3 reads TGTGCCAGCAGTCGGACCCCAGGGAACTCCGGGGAGCTGTTTTTT. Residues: CASSRTPGNSGELFF. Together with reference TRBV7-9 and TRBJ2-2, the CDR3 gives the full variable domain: DTGVSQNPRHKITKRGQNVTFRCDPISEHNRLYWYRQTLGQGPEFLTYFQNEAQLEKSRLLSDRFSAERPKGSFSTLEIQRTEQGDSAMYLCASSRTPGNSGELFFGEGSRLTVL.

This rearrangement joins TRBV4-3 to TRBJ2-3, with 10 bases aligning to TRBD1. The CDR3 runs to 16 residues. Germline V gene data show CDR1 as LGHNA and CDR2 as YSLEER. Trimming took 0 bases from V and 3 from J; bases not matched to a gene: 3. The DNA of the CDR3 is TGCGCCAGCAGCCAAGATTCGGACAGGGGGACAGATACGCAGTATTTT. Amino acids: CASSQDSDRGTDTQYF.

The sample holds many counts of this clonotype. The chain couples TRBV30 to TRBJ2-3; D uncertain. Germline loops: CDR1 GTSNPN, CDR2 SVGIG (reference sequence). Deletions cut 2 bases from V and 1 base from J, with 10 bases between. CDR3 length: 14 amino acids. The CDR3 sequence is CAWSISLGTDTQYF. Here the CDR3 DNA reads TGTGCCTGGAGTATCTCGCTAGGCACAGATACGCAGTATTTT.

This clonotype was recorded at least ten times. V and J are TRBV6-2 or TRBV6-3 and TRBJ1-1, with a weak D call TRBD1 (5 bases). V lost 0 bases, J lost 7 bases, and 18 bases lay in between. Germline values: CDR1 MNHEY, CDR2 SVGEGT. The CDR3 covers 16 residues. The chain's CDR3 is CASSYSTGAAMVEAFF. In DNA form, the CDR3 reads TGTGCCAGCAGTTACTCGACTGGGGCAGCTATGGTTGAAGCTTTCTTT.

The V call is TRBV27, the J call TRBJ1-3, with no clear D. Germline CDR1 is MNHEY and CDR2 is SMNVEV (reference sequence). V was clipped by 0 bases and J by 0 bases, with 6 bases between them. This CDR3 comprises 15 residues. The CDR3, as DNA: TGTGCCAGCAGTTTATCGTTCAACTCTGGAAACACCATATATTTT. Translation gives CASSLSFNSGNTIYF.

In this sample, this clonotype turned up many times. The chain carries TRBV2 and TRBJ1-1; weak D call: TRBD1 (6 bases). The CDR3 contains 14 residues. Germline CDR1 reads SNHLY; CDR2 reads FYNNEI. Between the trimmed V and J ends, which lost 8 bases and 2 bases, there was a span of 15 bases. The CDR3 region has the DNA TGTGCCAGCTGTAGTCAGGGGCTAAACACTGAAGCTTTCTTT. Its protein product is CASCSQGLNTEAFF.

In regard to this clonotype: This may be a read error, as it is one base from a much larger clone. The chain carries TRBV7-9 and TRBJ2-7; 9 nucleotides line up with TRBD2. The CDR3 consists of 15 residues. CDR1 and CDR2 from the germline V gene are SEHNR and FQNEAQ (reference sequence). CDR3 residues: CASGLIGGGAYEQYF. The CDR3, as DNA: TGTGCCAGCGGCTTAATCGGCGGGGGGGCCTACGAGCAGTACTTC.

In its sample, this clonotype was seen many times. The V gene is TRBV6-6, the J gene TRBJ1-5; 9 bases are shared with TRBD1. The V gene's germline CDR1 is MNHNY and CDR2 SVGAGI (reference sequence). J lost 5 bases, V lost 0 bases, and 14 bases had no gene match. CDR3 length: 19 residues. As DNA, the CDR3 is TGTGCCAGCAGTTACTCCGGGACAGGGTTTCCCAGAAGGGATCAGCCCCAGCATTTT. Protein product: CASSYSGTGFPRRDQPQHF.

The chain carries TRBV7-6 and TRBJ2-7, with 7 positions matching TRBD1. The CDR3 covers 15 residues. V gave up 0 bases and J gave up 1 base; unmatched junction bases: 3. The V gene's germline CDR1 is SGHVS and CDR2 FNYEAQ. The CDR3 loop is CASSLALGQSYEQYF. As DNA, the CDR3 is TGTGCCAGCAGCTTAGCGCTGGGACAGTCCTACGAGCAGTACTTC.

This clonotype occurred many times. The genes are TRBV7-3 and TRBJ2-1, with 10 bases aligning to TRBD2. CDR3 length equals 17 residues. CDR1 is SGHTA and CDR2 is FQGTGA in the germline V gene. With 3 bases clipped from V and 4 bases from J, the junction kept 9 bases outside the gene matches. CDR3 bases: TGTGCCAGCAGCTTTATGCCCGGGACTAGCGAATACAATGAGCAGTTCTTC. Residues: CASSFMPGTSEYNEQFF.

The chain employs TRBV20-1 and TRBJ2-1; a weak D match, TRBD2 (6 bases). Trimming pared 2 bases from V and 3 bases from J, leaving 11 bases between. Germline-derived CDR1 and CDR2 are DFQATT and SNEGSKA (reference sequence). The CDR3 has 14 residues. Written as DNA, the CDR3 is TGCAGTGCTAGATTAGCGGAGGACTACAATGAGCAGTTCTTC. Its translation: CSARLAEDYNEQFF.